This T cell receptor (beta chain) was profiled in a study of blood T cell repertoires in COVID-19. The V gene lost 0 bases and the J gene lost 0 bases, with 15 bases spanning the gap. From germline, CDR1 is SGHRS and CDR2 YFSETQ. This CDR3 has 17 residues. Only in-frame clones appear in the TCRdb table, and some are missing; sequencing was by immunoSEQ multiplex PCR. The sample includes around 220,000 clones, about four fifths of them seen just once. The origin of this receptor is an elderly woman with acute or convalescent COVID-19. The genes are TRBV5-1 and TRBJ1-2; D is possibly TRBD1 (5 bases). The specimen was peripheral blood. CDR3 coding DNA: TGCGCCAGCAGCTTGGCTTGGGGCTCCATCCCTAACTATGGCTACACCTTC. Residues: CASSLAWGSIPNYGYTF.